This passage covers 26 T cell receptor beta chains from one sample sequenced in a study of post-analysis software for immune sequencing data. Study observations and caveats: With TRBV5-6, TRBV5-1 and TRBV20-1 included, several TRBV segments were more frequent in patients than in controls.

cDNA libraries for TCR beta contained unique molecular identifiers. TCRdb re-analysed the PCR reads in MiXCR, keeping a single row per CDR3 protein. The sample carries 250,000 to 300,000 distinct CDR3 sequences, 35% to 40% recorded once. What these receptors recognize is not known. The sequenced sample consisted of blood. These receptors were taken from a girl under 18 with multiple sclerosis.

This clonotype was detected once. This sequence may be a read error, since a much larger clone differs from it by one base. The V gene is TRBV29-1, the J gene TRBJ2-3; no definite D call. Germline CDR1 reads SQVTM; CDR2 reads ANQGSEA. V shed 5 bases and J shed 6 bases, with 9 bases lying between them. This CDR3 has 11 residues. The CDR3 sequence: CSVFLGDTQYF. The CDR3 coding sequence is TGCAGCGTTTTTCTTGGCGATACGCAGTATTTT.

This clonotype was recorded once. A much larger clonotype is one base distant, so this may be a read error. CDR3 sequence (DNA): TGTGCCAGCAGCCCGGACTCCGGGACAGGATTTCATGGCTACACCTTC. Translation: CASSPDSGTGFHGYTF. The chain employs TRBV14 and TRBJ1-2, with 8 nucleotides matching TRBD1. Germline V gives CDR1 SGHDN, CDR2 FVKESK. V trimming: 4 bases; J trimming: 6 bases; junction bases outside the gene matches: 13. The CDR3 is made up of 16 amino acids.

The rearrangement joins TRBV5-1 to TRBJ2-3; D may be TRBD1 (5 bases). Trimming stripped 0 bases from V and 10 bases from J, with 12 bases between. The CDR3 has 13 residues. Germline V gene lookup returns CDR1 SGHRS and CDR2 YFSETQ. Written as DNA, the CDR3 is TGCGCCAGCAGCTTGGGGGGCTTAGAAGCGCAGTATTTT. It yields the protein CASSLGGLEAQYF.

This clonotype occurred many times. The chain couples TRBV28 to TRBJ2-5; weak D call: TRBD1 (7 bases). The CDR3 is made up of 15 amino acids. Germline values: CDR1 MDHEN, CDR2 SYDVKM. V lost 6 bases to trimming and J lost 1 base, with 15 bases between them. As DNA, the CDR3 is TGTGCCAGCAGCTTACGCGGGACAGCCCAAGAGACCCAGTACTTC. The encoded protein is CASSLRGTAQETQYF.

This clonotype was recorded a few times. The chain couples TRBV24-1 to TRBJ1-4; D uncertain. Germline-derived CDR1 and CDR2 are KGHDR and SFDVKD. The CDR3 sequence is 14 residues long. V was cut by 9 bases and J by 4 bases, with 14 bases left in between. The CDR3 sequence: CATAEGSGNEKLFF. The CDR3 DNA is TGTGCCACCGCCGAAGGGTCGGGTAATGAAAAACTGTTTTTT.

This clonotype was observed at least ten times. The chain has TRBV10-3 and TRBJ2-5; a possible D gene is TRBD2 (7 bases). In germline, CDR1 is ENHRY, CDR2 SYGVKD. The CDR3 totals 12 residues. The germline V and J ends were trimmed by 11 bases and 3 bases, with 13 bases remaining between them. The CDR3 spells CASQGREETQYF. The DNA for the CDR3 is TGTGCCTCCCAGGGGAGGGAAGAGACCCAGTACTTC.

This rearrangement joins TRBV20-1 to TRBJ2-5, with TRBD1 as a possible D gene (5 bases). Germline CDR1 reads DFQATT; CDR2 reads SNEGSKA (reference sequence). Trimming removed 6 bases at V and 5 bases at J, with 22 bases between. The CDR3 length is 15 residues. The CDR3: CSASIQGYGVETQYF. CDR3 DNA sequence: TGCAGTGCAAGCATTCAGGGTTATGGAGTGGAGACCCAGTACTTC.

This clonotype was seen at least ten times. J is TRBJ2-3 and V is TRBV5-1, with TRBD2 as a possible D gene (6 bases). CDR3 size: 15 residues. CDR1 and CDR2 (germline): SGHRS, YFSETQ. Trimming pared 3 bases from V and 1 base from J, leaving 12 bases between. The CDR3 sequence is CASSSRVAGTDTQYF. In nucleotides, the CDR3 is TGCGCCAGCAGCTCCAGGGTAGCGGGCACAGATACGCAGTATTTT. Together with reference TRBV5-1 and TRBJ2-3, the CDR3 gives the full variable domain: KAGVTQTPRYLIKTRGQQVTLSCSPISGHRSVSWYQQTPGQGLQFLFEYFSETQRNKGNFPGRFSGRQFSNSRSEMNVSTLELGDSALYLCASSSRVAGTDTQYFGPGTRLTVL.

This clonotype was counted ten times or more. The chain is built from TRBV20-1 and TRBJ2-3, with no clear D. The CDR3 length is 15 residues. V gave up 2 bases and J gave up 2 bases, with 14 bases separating them. Germline V CDR1 and CDR2: DFQATT, SNEGSKA (reference sequence). CDR3 region: CSARHASGVTDTQYF. The DNA of the CDR3 is TGCAGTGCTAGACACGCTTCGGGCGTCACAGATACGCAGTATTTT.

This chain connects TRBV20-1 to TRBJ1-2; weak D call: TRBD1 (5 bases). V was shortened by 1 base and J by 3 bases, with 18 bases between the two germline ends. Germline CDR1 reads DFQATT; CDR2 reads SNEGSKA (reference sequence). The CDR3 spans 16 residues. The CDR3 spells CSARGRTRGGYYGYTF. The DNA of the CDR3 is TGCAGTGCTAGAGGGAGGACACGCGGGGGGTACTATGGCTACACCTTC.

This clonotype was observed many times. At one of its ends the junction is not consistent with the germline gene, which may arise from a read error. The gene calls are TRBV18 and TRBJ2-6; possible D gene TRBD1, 6 bases. Germline CDR1 KGHSH, CDR2 LQKENI. The CDR3 is 18 amino acids. The DNA of the CDR3 is TGTACCAGCTCACCACCGAAAGGGACACGGTCTGGGGCCAACGTCCTGACTTTC. It is translated as CTSSPPKGTRSGANVLTF.

This clonotype was seen repeatedly, ten times or more. The chain joins TRBV18 to TRBJ1-1; TRBD1 matches at 8 bases. The germline V gene has CDR1 KGHSH and CDR2 LQKENI. The CDR3 sequence is 13 residues long. Losses at the gene ends were 0 bases for V and 11 bases for J; bases not matched to a gene: 5. CDR3 sequence reads: CASSPPGTGDAFF. Written as DNA, the CDR3 is TGTGCCAGCTCACCACCCGGGACAGGAGACGCTTTCTTT.

The chain couples TRBV29-1 to TRBJ1-2; D is perhaps TRBD1 (5 bases). There are 13 residues in the CDR3. Trimming left V 7 bases short and J 5 bases short, with 17 bases between. From germline, CDR1 is SQVTM and CDR2 ANQGSEA. The CDR3 nucleotides are TGCAGCGGCGGCGGGGGTAGCGGGTATGGCTACACCTTC. Its protein is CSGGGGSGYGYTF.

This clonotype was seen at least ten times. The V call is TRBV13, the J call TRBJ1-2; no firm D call. The CDR3 length is 13 residues. The germline CDR1 and CDR2 sequences are PRHDT and FYEKMQ (reference sequence). V shed 4 bases and J shed 2 bases, with 8 bases lying between them. CDR3 sequence (DNA): TGTGCCAGCAGCTGGGCGGCAAACTATGGCTACACCTTC. It encodes CASSWAANYGYTF. Complete variable domain (other parts from reference TRBV13 and TRBJ1-2): AAGVIQSPRHLIKEKRETATLKCYPIPRHDTVYWYQQGPGQDPQFLISFYEKMQSDKGSIPDRFSAQQFSDYHSELNMSSLELGDSALYFCASSWAANYGYTFGSGTRLTVV.

This clonotype was detected a few times. The junction shows a germline mismatch at one end, possibly a read error. The genes are TRBV18 and TRBJ2-5; no firm D call. Germline CDR1 is KGHSH and CDR2 is LQKENI. This CDR3 is 14 amino acids long. In nucleotides, the CDR3 is TGTGCCAACTCACCAGCCTCAGGACAAGAGACCCAGTACTTC. Protein sequence: CANSPASGQETQYF.

In this sample, this clonotype turned up a few times. The chain links TRBV3-1 to TRBJ1-1, with 8 bases matching TRBD1. CDR3 size: 15 residues. The germline V gene has CDR1 LGHDT and CDR2 YNNKEL (reference sequence). The J segment lost 1 base and the V segment lost 4 bases, leaving 5 bases of the junction unmatched. CDR3 bases: TGTGCCAGCAGCCCATTAGGACAGGGGAACACTGAAGCTTTCTTT. Translation: CASSPLGQGNTEAFF.

As to this clonotype: A much larger clone differs by one base, so this may be a read error. This chain uses TRBV5-1 with TRBJ2-1, with 9 bases fitting TRBD2. CDR3 length equals 14 residues. Germline V lookup: CDR1 SGHRS, CDR2 YFSETQ. V was pared by 5 bases and J by 6 bases, with 6 bases of the junction left unmatched. The CDR3 sequence: CASRRREGCNEQFF. CDR3 DNA sequence: TGCGCCAGCAGAAGGCGGGAGGGTTGCAATGAGCAGTTCTTC. Full variable domain (rest looked up from reference TRBV5-1 and TRBJ2-1): KAGVTQTPRYLIKTRGQQVTLSCSPISGHRSVSWYQQTPGQGLQFLFEYFSETQRNKGNFPGRFSGRQFSNSRSEMNVSTLELGDSALYLCASRRREGCNEQFFGPGTRLTVL.

This clonotype was recorded many times. The V call is TRBV7-2, the J call TRBJ2-3, with D possibly being TRBD2 (5 bases). Germline-derived CDR1 and CDR2 are SGHTA and FQGNSA. Trimming removed 2 bases from V and 0 bases from J, with 9 bases in between. The CDR3 sequence is 15 residues long. The CDR3 sequence is CASSLSGSSTDTQYF. CDR3 nucleotides: TGTGCCAGCAGCTTAAGCGGTTCTAGCACAGATACGCAGTATTTT.

The chain recombines TRBV7-9 with TRBJ1-2, with D possibly matching TRBD1 (5 bases). V lost 5 bases, J lost 10 bases, and 23 bases lay in between. CDR3 size: 15 residues. The germline V gene encodes CDR1 SEHNR and CDR2 FQNEAQ (reference sequence). CDR3 in DNA: TGTGCCAGCAGCCTGGCCCTCGGGGCAGCGGTAGACTACACCTTC. It yields the protein CASSLALGAAVDYTF.

The rearrangement links TRBV27 to TRBJ1-3; D possibly corresponds to TRBD1 (5 bases). Germline assignment: CDR1 MNHEY and CDR2 SMNVEV (reference sequence). The CDR3 is made up of 14 amino acids. Trimming cost V 2 bases and J 2 bases, with 7 bases left between them. The chain's CDR3 is CASSLQGTGNTIYF. Written as DNA, the CDR3 is TGTGCCAGCAGTTTACAGGGAACTGGAAACACCATATATTTT.

The sample holds many counts of this clonotype. The rearrangement joins TRBV7-2 to TRBJ1-1, with 7 nucleotides matching TRBD1. There are 14 residues in the CDR3. V lost 3 bases, J lost 8 bases, and 9 bases stayed unmatched. CDR1 and CDR2 (germline): SGHTA, FQGNSA. CDR3 region: CASSFKSGTDEAFF. The CDR3, as DNA: TGTGCCAGCAGCTTTAAATCCGGGACAGACGAAGCTTTCTTT.

This clonotype has a count of ten or more. The chain combines TRBV2 with TRBJ2-1, with D perhaps TRBD2 (5 bases). This CDR3 is 15 amino acids long. Germline V gene sequence: CDR1 SNHLY, CDR2 FYNNEI. V shed 5 bases and J shed 4 bases, with 15 bases lying between them. CDR3 bases: TGTGCCAGCAGTTCGGGGTGGGCCACTTACAATGAGCAGTTCTTC. This gives the protein CASSSGWATYNEQFF.

The CDR3 here is CASSDAVIQTQYF. CDR3 nucleotides: TGTGCCAGCAGTGATGCGGTCATCCAGACCCAGTACTTC. This chain uses TRBV6-1 with TRBJ2-7; D unresolved. TRBJ2-5 matches the DNA end more closely, so the J call is doubtful. This CDR3 has 13 amino acids. CDR1 is MNHNS, CDR2 SASEGT, per germline.

This clonotype has a handful of counts. This chain joins TRBV6-4 and TRBJ2-1; 11 positions agree with TRBD2. Germline V gene data show CDR1 as MRHNA and CDR2 as SNTAGT. The CDR3 has 15 amino acids. Losses at the gene ends were 5 bases for V and 3 bases for J; bases not matched to a gene: 3. The CDR3 loop reads CASSQTSGDYNEQFF. Written as DNA, the CDR3 is TGTGCCAGCAGTCAGACTAGCGGGGACTACAATGAGCAGTTCTTC.

This chain connects TRBV7-9 to TRBJ1-5; D possibly corresponds to TRBD1 (6 bases). Trimming took 1 base from V and 6 from J, leaving 13 bases between them. Germline CDR1 and CDR2: SEHNR and FQNEAQ (reference sequence). The CDR3 is made up of 15 amino acids. The CDR3 DNA follows: TGTGCCAGCAGCTTAGAGGGACAAAGGGGTCAGCCCCAGCATTTT. This codes for CASSLEGQRGQPQHF. Combining the CDR3 with reference TRBV7-9 and TRBJ1-5 gives the whole variable domain DTGVSQNPRHKITKRGQNVTFRCDPISEHNRLYWYRQTLGQGPEFLTYFQNEAQLEKSRLLSDRFSAERPKGSFSTLEIQRTEQGDSAMYLCASSLEGQRGQPQHFGDGTRLSIL.

This clonotype has ten or more counts. The CDR3 DNA is TGCGCCAGCAGCTCGGGACTAGCGGGGACCGTAGATACGCAGTATTTT. Translated, it gives CASSSGLAGTVDTQYF. The chain employs TRBV5-1 and TRBJ2-3, with 13 nucleotides matching TRBD2. Germline V lookup: CDR1 SGHRS, CDR2 YFSETQ. After removal of 3 bases from V and 5 bases from J, the junction contained 6 bases not matched to a gene. This CDR3 has 16 amino acids.